The TCR beta chain under discussion was sequenced for a study of cytomegalovirus exposure and HLA in healthy donors. Overall study context: From HLA-typed donors, an early data release held approximately 85 million unique TCRs. Findings of the study overall: Several top significant clusters appeared, in a later analysis, to be linked to common viral pathogens.

Trimming pared 4 bases from V and 6 bases from J, leaving 10 bases between. Germline lookup yields CDR1 MGHRA and CDR2 YSYEKL. The CDR3 totals 13 residues. Remarks on this clone: Its target is not known.

13 Jbeta primers and 60 Vbeta primers were used for the PCR. The method was immunoSEQ multiplex PCR; TCRdb's version includes in-frame clones alone and lacks a portion of them. Among roughly 82,000 clones, approximately 81% were seen once, and the ten largest hold about 6.2%. The J gene is TRBJ1-5, the V gene TRBV4-1; the D is unclear. Sequenced sample: PBMCs. This clonotype was sampled from a woman in her 50s in good health and CMV-seropositive. CDR3 DNA sequence: TGCGCCAGCAGCCGTGGCCGAGGTCAGCCCCAGCATTTT. Translation: CASSRGRGQPQHF.